Shown below are 15 T cell receptor beta chains from a single sample sequenced in a study of glioma-infiltrating T cells after dendritic cell vaccination. The data were produced by immunoSEQ multiplex PCR, yet TCRdb's version contains in-frame clones alone and is incomplete. The table lists roughly 60,000 clones, approximately 86% of them singletons, with 11% in the top ten. Time point specified: after dendritic cell vaccination, including at tumor progression/relapse. This specimen was blood, taken after dendritic cell vaccination. Every receptor here comes from a human donor with glioblastoma.

The chain couples TRBV9 to TRBJ2-1, with a possible D match to TRBD1 (6 bases). CDR3 length equals 15 residues. Per the germline V gene, CDR1 is SGDLS and CDR2 is YYNGEE. Trimming pared 1 base from V and 2 bases from J, leaving 10 bases between. CDR3 coding DNA: TGTGCCAGCAGCGTACAGGGGATTACCTACAATGAGCAGTTCTTC. This codes for CASSVQGITYNEQFF. Full variable domain (rest looked up from reference TRBV9 and TRBJ2-1): DSGVTQTPKHLITATGQRVTLRCSPRSGDLSVYWYQQSLDQGLQFLIQYYNGEERAKGNILERFSAQQFPDLHSELNLSSLELGDSALYFCASSVQGITYNEQFFGPGTRLTVL.

V usage is TRBV6-5 and J usage is TRBJ2-3; 7 positions match TRBD1. The junction had 14 bases not matched to a gene; V was cut back by 9 bases and J by 5 bases. The CDR3 is made up of 15 amino acids. Germline V gene sequence: CDR1 MNHEY, CDR2 SVGAGI. CDR3 nucleotide sequence: TGTGCCAGTCTGCGGCAGGGGGTTTCGGGAGATACGCAGTATTTT. Its translation is CASLRQGVSGDTQYF.

The genes are TRBV2 and TRBJ1-2; 9 bases agree with TRBD1. The germline V gene encodes CDR1 SNHLY and CDR2 FYNNEI. CDR3 length equals 13 residues. Germline trimming cut 6 bases from V and 3 bases from J; bases unmatched to any gene: 2. The CDR3 is CASSRQGDYGYTF. For the CDR3, the DNA is TGTGCCAGCAGCCGACAGGGGGACTATGGCTACACCTTC.

This clone occurred once. V and J are TRBV7-8 and TRBJ2-5; TRBD2 might be the D (7 bases). Between the trimmed V and J ends, which lost 5 bases and 2 bases, there was a span of 12 bases. Looked up from germline, CDR1 is SGHVS and CDR2 is FQNEAQ. The CDR3 spans 14 residues. The CDR3 protein is CASSRGGVQETQYF. CDR3 DNA sequence: TGTGCCAGCAGCAGGGGGGGGGTACAAGAGACCCAGTACTTC.

The chain combines TRBV4-3 with TRBJ2-3, with a weak D call TRBD2 (6 bases). Germline CDR1 reads LGHNA; CDR2 reads YSLEER. This CDR3 is 19 amino acids long. Trimming took off 1 base at V and 5 bases at J, with 25 bases between the two ends. In DNA, the CDR3 is TGCGCCAGCAGCCAAGTGGTCGAGGCGGGAAATCCTCGGGGAGATACGCAGTATTTT. Protein sequence: CASSQVVEAGNPRGDTQYF.

The rearrangement uses TRBV10-2 and TRBJ1-1; 10 bases are shared with TRBD1. The CDR3 length is 15 residues. The V segment lost 7 bases and the J segment 5 bases; nucleotides outside the gene matches: 10. CDR1 WSHSY and CDR2 SAAADI come from the germline V gene. In DNA, the CDR3 is TGCGCCAGCACGATTTTAGGGACAGGGGAAACTGAAGCTTTCTTT. Translated, it gives CASTILGTGETEAFF.

V and J are TRBV6-1 and TRBJ2-3; 8 nucleotides agree with TRBD1. J lost 4 bases, V lost 7 bases, and 7 bases had no gene match. The CDR3 has 14 amino acids. Germline loops: CDR1 MNHNS, CDR2 SASEGT. CDR3 nucleotide sequence: TGTGCCAGCAATCTACAGGGGGGCCCAGATACGCAGTATTTT. It codes for CASNLQGGPDTQYF.

This chain joins TRBV11-2 and TRBJ2-2, with TRBD2 matching over 7 bases. Losses at the gene ends were 0 bases for V and 5 bases for J; bases not matched to a gene: 3. There are 15 residues in the CDR3. Looked up from germline, CDR1 is SGHAT and CDR2 is FQNNGV. In DNA, the CDR3 is TGTGCCAGCAGCTTAGAGGCGGGGGAGACCGGGGAGCTGTTTTTT. Its translation is CASSLEAGETGELFF.

V is TRBV5-1 and J is TRBJ2-1; 10 bases agree with TRBD1. The V gene's germline CDR1 is SGHRS and CDR2 YFSETQ. V dropped 4 bases and J dropped 5; count of bases not matched to a gene: 3. The CDR3 totals 14 residues. CDR3 in amino acids: CASSTDRGDNEQFF. The CDR3 DNA is TGCGCCAGCAGCACGGACAGGGGGGACAATGAGCAGTTCTTC.

The table lists this clone with a count of one. The chain carries TRBV7-9 and TRBJ2-7, with unresolved D. CDR1 is SEHNR, CDR2 FQNEAQ, per germline (reference sequence). This CDR3 has 12 residues. The ends were cut back, 6 bases at V and 3 bases at J, with 9 bases in the middle. Here the CDR3 DNA reads TGTGCCAGCAGTCTCTATGACTACGAGCAGTACTTC. Translation: CASSLYDYEQYF.

The rearrangement links TRBV7-9 to TRBJ1-1, with a weak D call TRBD1 (6 bases). V was cut by 5 bases and J by 1 base, with 11 bases left in between. Germline V gene lookup returns CDR1 SEHNR and CDR2 FQNEAQ (reference sequence). The CDR3 is made up of 14 amino acids. The CDR3 DNA reads as TGTGCCAGCAGCCCCGGACAGAAGAACACTGAAGCTTTCTTT. Translation: CASSPGQKNTEAFF.

The rearrangement links TRBV10-3 to TRBJ2-7, with D maybe TRBD2 (5 bases). Germline assignment: CDR1 ENHRY and CDR2 SYGVKD. Trimming took off 9 bases at V and 2 bases at J, with 14 bases between the two ends. CDR3 size: 13 residues. In nucleotides, the CDR3 is TGTGCCATATCGACGGGGTTAACCTACGAGCAGTACTTC. It specifies CAISTGLTYEQYF.

This clone was recorded only once. In DNA, the CDR3 is TGTGCCAGCAGTGACGGCGGGTCCTACGAGCAGTACTTC. It codes for CASSDGGSYEQYF. The V gene is TRBV25-1, the J gene TRBJ2-7; possible D gene TRBD2, 5 bases. Germline CDR1 and CDR2: MGHDK and SYGVNS. The CDR3 totals 13 residues. Trimming removed 3 bases at V and 1 base at J, with 7 bases between.

The gene calls are TRBV5-4 and TRBJ1-1, with D possibly matching TRBD1 (5 bases). Germline V gene sequence: CDR1 SGHNT, CDR2 YYREEE (reference sequence). Trimming left V 4 bases short and J 1 base short, with 11 bases between. The CDR3 has 14 residues. The CDR3 spells CASSLGPGNTEAFF. CDR3 DNA: TGTGCCAGCAGCCTGGGACCAGGGAACACTGAAGCTTTCTTT. The entire variable domain, with the rest obtained from reference TRBV5-4 and TRBJ1-1, is as follows: ETGVTQSPTHLIKTRGQQVTLRCSSQSGHNTVSWYQQALGQGPQFIFQYYREEENGRGNFPPRFSGLQFPNYSSELNVNALELDDSALYLCASSLGPGNTEAFFGQGTRLTVV.

The genes are TRBV5-6 and TRBJ2-5, with D possibly TRBD2 on 7 matching bases. V shed 1 base and J shed 5 bases, with 18 bases lying between them. CDR1 and CDR2 from the germline V gene are SGHDT and YYEEEE. The CDR3 is 16 amino acids. The CDR3 coding sequence is TGTGCCAGCAGCTTGTGGGGGCGGGGGCTTGGGGAGACCCAGTACTTC. The encoded protein is CASSLWGRGLGETQYF.